The rows below give T cell receptor beta chains drawn from one sample of a study of T cell responses to AZD1222 COVID-19 vaccine. TCRdb's table, derived via immunoSEQ multiplex PCR, lists solely in-frame clones and lacks some. Among over 65,000 clones listed, 89% were seen once. This specimen was peripheral blood, taken 28 days after the second AZD1222 dose. Source of these receptors: an adult who received the AZD1222 COVID-19 vaccine. The CDR3 runs from the conserved cysteine through the conserved F or W. D genes are given only for firm matches. Clone sizes are given selectively: once, few, many, or a class where the clone is expanded.

size | J | D | V | DNA | CDR3
NA | TRBJ2-1 | NA | TRBV7-9 | TGTGCCAGCAGCTCCGGGGGGCTCTCCTACAATGAGCAGTTCTTC | CASSSGGLSYNEQFF
once | TRBJ2-5 | TRBD1 | TRBV23-1 | TGCGCCAGCAAGGGACAGGGACAAGAGACCCAGTACTTC | CASKGQGQETQYF
NA | TRBJ2-7 | TRBD1 | TRBV28 | TGTGCCAGCAGCCCAGGGGGCTACGAGCAGTACTTC | CASSPGGYEQYF
NA | TRBJ1-6 | NA | TRBV7-9 | TGTGCCAGCGGGATAAGGGGGGGCGCGACAAACTCACCCCTCCACTTT | CASGIRGGATNSPLHF
NA | TRBJ1-6 | NA | TRBV6-5 | TGTGCCAGCAGTTACTCGGGCAGAACCTCACCCCTCCACTTT | CASSYSGRTSPLHF
NA | TRBJ2-1 | TRBD1 | TRBV7-7 | TGTGCTAGCAGCTTAGATAGGGGGCGGAGTGAGCAGTTCTTC | CASSLDRGRSEQFF
NA | TRBJ1-5 | NA | TRBV6-1 | TGTGCCAGCAGTGAAGGGAAGGGTGCCCTGTTCGGGATCAATCAGCCCCAGCATTTT | CASSEGKGALFGINQPQHF
once | TRBJ1-2 | NA | TRBV12-3/TRBV12-4 | TGTGCCAGCAGGCTTATGGGGTCCCATGGCTACACCTTC | CASRLMGSHGYTF
NA | TRBJ2-7 | NA | TRBV27 | TGTGCCAGCAGTTTATATGGGGGAGGGGGGAGCTCCTACGAGCAGTACTTC | CASSLYGGGGSSYEQYF
NA | TRBJ2-3 | NA | TRBV3-1/TRBV3-2 | TGTGCCAGCAGCCAAGTTCACGCGACAGATACGCAGTATTTT | CASSQVHATDTQYF
NA | TRBJ2-3 | NA | TRBV13 | TGTGCCAGCAGCCAGAACAGGCGAGATACGCAGTATTTT | CASSQNRRDTQYF
NA | TRBJ2-1 | TRBD1 | TRBV28 | TGTGCCATCTCGGACAGGGGTACATACAATGAGCAGTTCTTC | CAISDRGTYNEQFF
NA | TRBJ2-3 | NA | TRBV5-6 | TGTGCCAGCAGCAGGGGACCTAGCACAGATACGCAGTATTTT | CASSRGPSTDTQYF
NA | TRBJ1-2 | TRBD1 | TRBV28 | TGTGCCAGCAGAACCCCGGGGGACAGGGTTCGGGGCTACACCTTC | CASRTPGDRVRGYTF
NA | TRBJ1-5 | TRBD1 | TRBV19 | TGTGCCAGTAGTTTCCGACAGGGGTACGGACAGCCCCAGCATTTT | CASSFRQGYGQPQHF
NA | TRBJ2-5 | TRBD2 | TRBV13 | TGTGCCAGCAGCCCCCGCTTTGGGGGGGGACAAGAGACCCAGTACTTC | CASSPRFGGGQETQYF
NA | TRBJ1-5 | NA | TRBV24-1 | TGTGCCACCAGTGATAATACAGGGTCCCTACATTTT | CATSDNTGSLHF
once | TRBJ1-1 | NA | TRBV30 | TGTGCCTGGAGTCCGACTGGACGTTCCGAAGCTTTCTTT | CAWSPTGRSEAFF
NA | TRBJ2-6 | NA | TRBV2 | TGTGCCAGCAGATGGACAGTCGGGGGCCGGGCCAACGTCCTGACTTTC | CASRWTVGGRANVLTF
NA | TRBJ2-5 | NA | TRBV30 | TGTGCCTGGTCCGGTACCACATGGGGAGAGACCCAGTACTTC | CAWSGTTWGETQYF
NA | TRBJ1-2 | NA | TRBV6-5 | TGTGCCAGCAGTTATATCGAAGGGGTTGGTTATGGCTACACCTTC | CASSYIEGVGYGYTF
NA | TRBJ1-4 | NA | TRBV7-9 | TGTGCCAGCAGCCCAGGAGGGGGGGAAAAACTGTTTTTT | CASSPGGGEKLFF
NA | TRBJ2-6 | NA | TRBV10-3 | TGTGCCATCAGTGACCCCTTACTCCAAGACGACTCTGGGGCCAACGTCCTGACTTTC | CAISDPLLQDDSGANVLTF
NA | TRBJ2-1 | TRBD2 | TRBV7-2 | TGTGCCAGCACCCCTGGACTAGCGGGGCTCAATGAGCAGTTCTTC | CASTPGLAGLNEQFF
NA | TRBJ2-6 | NA | TRBV7-3 | TGTGCCAGCAGCTTAGGACCGGTCTTTGGGGCCAACGTCCTGACTTTC | CASSLGPVFGANVLTF
NA | TRBJ1-4 | NA | TRBV30 | TGTGCCTGGAGCGTACTTGAAAAACTGTTTTTT | CAWSVLEKLFF
NA | TRBJ2-7 | TRBD2 | TRBV4-3 | TGCGCCAGCAGCCAGGGGGGGGCCTACGAGCAGTACTTC | CASSQGGAYEQYF
NA | TRBJ2-1 | NA | TRBV6-1 | TGTGCCAGCAGTGAAGCCTTACAGGGAGAGCAGTTCTTC | CASSEALQGEQFF
NA | TRBJ1-2 | NA | TRBV6-5 | TGTGCCAGCAGTAAAAGGGAGGGGCCGGTAGGCTACACCTTC | CASSKREGPVGYTF
NA | TRBJ1-1 | NA | TRBV25-1 | TGTGCCACGGGTGGCACTGAAGCTTTCTTT | CATGGTEAFF
NA | TRBJ1-5 | NA | TRBV19 | TGTGCCAGTAGTATAGCGGGGTGGAGCAATCAGCCCCAGCATTTT | CASSIAGWSNQPQHF
once | TRBJ1-2 | NA | TRBV5-6 | TGTGCCAGCAGCTTTCCAGGGACGAGGGGCTATGGCTACACCTTC | CASSFPGTRGYGYTF
few | TRBJ1-1 | TRBD1 | TRBV10-3 | TGTGCCATCAAGGGACAGCCGAACACTGAAGCTTTCTTT | CAIKGQPNTEAFF
NA | TRBJ2-3 | TRBD2 | TRBV13 | TGTGCCAGCAGCGAAACTAGCGGGGGAATCACAGATACGCAGTATTTT | CASSETSGGITDTQYF
NA | TRBJ2-2 | NA | TRBV18 | TGTGCCAGCTCACCCAGATCAGCGAACACCGGGGAGCTGTTTTTT | CASSPRSANTGELFF
NA | TRBJ2-1 | TRBD1 | TRBV27 | TGTGCCAGCAGTCCGACAGGGGGCGTCTACAATGAGCAGTTCTTC | CASSPTGGVYNEQFF
NA | TRBJ1-3 | TRBD1 | TRBV9 | TGTGCCAGCAGCGAAGGACAGGCTGGAAACACCATATATTTT | CASSEGQAGNTIYF
NA | TRBJ1-4 | NA | TRBV27 | TGTGCCAGCAGTGCAAAGGTCCGGGACCCCGGGGTGGCAACTAATGAAAAACTGTTTTTT | CASSAKVRDPGVATNEKLFF
NA | TRBJ1-1 | NA | TRBV5-4 | TGTGCCAGCAAGGTGTCCTGGGGTATGAACACTGAAGCTTTCTTT | CASKVSWGMNTEAFF
NA | TRBJ2-7 | NA | TRBV4-1 | TGCGCCAGCAGCCAAGAAGGGACACGTTACGAGCAGTACTTC | CASSQEGTRYEQYF
NA | TRBJ2-5 | TRBD2 | TRBV3-1/TRBV3-2 | TGTGCCAGCAGCCTTGGGACTAGCAATATCCAAGAGACCCAGTACTTC | CASSLGTSNIQETQYF
NA | TRBJ2-7 | TRBD1 | TRBV4-2 | TGTGCCAGCAGCCAAGAACGGACAGGGGGCTACGAGCAGTACTTC | CASSQERTGGYEQYF
NA | TRBJ2-5 | NA | TRBV24-1 | TGTGCCACCCACTTTGGCTCCCACCAAGAGACCCAGTACTTC | CATHFGSHQETQYF
NA | TRBJ1-1 | TRBD1 | TRBV7-8 | TGTGCCAGCAGCCGGACAGGACCCACTGAAGCTTTCTTT | CASSRTGPTEAFF
NA | TRBJ2-1 | NA | TRBV12-3/TRBV12-4 | TGTGCCAGCAGTCCTGCGGCTGAGCAGTTCTTC | CASSPAAEQFF
NA | TRBJ2-2 | NA | TRBV5-1 | TGCGCCAGCAGCTTGGCCGGGTCGACCGGGGAGCTGTTTTTT | CASSLAGSTGELFF
NA | TRBJ1-5 | NA | TRBV6-5 | TGTGCCAGCAGGAAGACAGGTCCCAATCAGCCCCAGCATTTT | CASRKTGPNQPQHF
NA | TRBJ2-3 | NA | TRBV24-1 | TGTGCCACCAGTGATGAGGCCACTAGCACAGATACGCAGTATTTT | CATSDEATSTDTQYF
NA | TRBJ1-2 | NA | TRBV12-3/TRBV12-4 | TGTGCCAGCAGCCCCAGGGTGGATGGCTACACCTTC | CASSPRVDGYTF
NA | TRBJ2-7 | TRBD1 | TRBV10-2 | TGCGCCAGCAGTGAGTCGGACAGGGACCCCTACGAGCAGTACTTC | CASSESDRDPYEQYF